This entry concerns a single TCR beta chain. Its specific antigen is unknown. One base away there is no much larger clone; base qualities are not given. The CDR3 sequence holds 15 residues, the cysteine and phenylalanine included. The only DNA kept is the CDR3, 45 bases in frame from the first base. Here V drops 2 bases and J drops 6 bases, and the junction holds 5 bases not matched to any gene. The sample comes from a study of blood T cell repertoires in COVID-19 (dated by TCRdb to about 2020). At the level of the whole study: The collaborator samples originated in the United States, Italy and Spain and spanned the acute and convalescent phases of COVID-19. The material from the prospective study consisted of cDNA or gDNA derived from T cells, B-cell-depleted T cells, or PBMCs. Samples came from the ongoing ImmuneRACE study (first 160 participants) plus 1,254 subjects from 6 global collaborators. The repertoires were released in a freely available public database meant as a resource for research on the immune response to SARS-CoV-2. The sample metadata nearly always contained a de-identified subject ID, COVID-19 status, age in years and sex. HLA class I and class II types, where available, came from metadata supplied by the sample provider rather than from assay-based typing. Subjects who had been exposed to COVID-19, were actively infected with it, or had recovered from it provided the deeply sampled blood TCRbeta repertoires that made up the dataset. The investigation overall reported the following: How much clinical and demographic metadata was included differed by source and by participant, and the metadata was provided uncurated.

At one collaborating source in Seattle, patients were enrolled during active infection and were followed longitudinally through the course of disease. The collaborating institutions used their own protocols to collect whole blood in K2EDTA tubes. Collaborator samples were shipped for TCRbeta analysis as frozen whole blood, isolated PBMCs, or DNA extracted from either sample type. TCRbeta CDR3 regions were amplified from genomic DNA using the immunoSEQ Assay, a bias-controlled multiplex PCR. The paper's processing steps were these. Within the assay, amplification of reference gene primers was used to estimate how many nucleated cells each sample contained. Sequence reads were collapsed and filtered to measure the absolute abundance of every unique TCRbeta CDR3 rearrangement. For each sample, productive Simpson clonality was calculated as the square root of Simpson's diversity index over productive rearrangements. Not all clones reach the TCRdb copy of this immuneACCESS table, which keeps in-frame sequences only. Checked studies attribute under half of the gap to unresolved V genes and leave the rest unexplained. V, J and clone size are those of that table, while D and trimming were read from the DNA. The sample table contains around 150,000 clones; only one count was recorded for about 85% of them. Approximately 2.5% of the sample is in the top ten clones.

The sequence is built from TRBV5-3 and TRBJ2-1, and 10 junction bases match TRBD1. TRBV5-3 is flagged as an ORF with uncertain function. Material for sequencing was peripheral blood. This clonotype was sampled from a human donor with COVID-19, enrolled during active disease. The donor label of this sample is uncertain. The CDR3 protein: CARSFRGQGPNEQFF. The bases are TGTGCCAGAAGCTTTCGGGGACAGGGGCCCAATGAGCAGTTCTTC.